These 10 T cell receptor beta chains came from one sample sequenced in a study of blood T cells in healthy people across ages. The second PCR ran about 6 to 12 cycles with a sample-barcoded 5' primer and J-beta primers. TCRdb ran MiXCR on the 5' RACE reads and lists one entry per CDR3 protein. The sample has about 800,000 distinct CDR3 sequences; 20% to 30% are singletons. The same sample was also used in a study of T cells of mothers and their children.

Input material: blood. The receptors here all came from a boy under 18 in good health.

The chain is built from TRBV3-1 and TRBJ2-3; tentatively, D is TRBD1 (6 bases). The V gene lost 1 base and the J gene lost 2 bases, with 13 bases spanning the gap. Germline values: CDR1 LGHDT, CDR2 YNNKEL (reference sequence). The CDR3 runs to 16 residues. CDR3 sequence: CASSQGSGAITDTQYF. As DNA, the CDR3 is TGTGCCAGCAGCCAAGGCTCAGGGGCAATCACAGATACGCAGTATTTT.

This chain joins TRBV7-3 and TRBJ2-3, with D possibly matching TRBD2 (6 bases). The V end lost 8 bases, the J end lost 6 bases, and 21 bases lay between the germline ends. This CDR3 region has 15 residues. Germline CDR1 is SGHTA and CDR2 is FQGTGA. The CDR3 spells CASSPWGELTDTQYF. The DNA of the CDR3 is TGTGCCAGCTCCCCCTGGGGGGAACTCACGGATACGCAGTATTTT.

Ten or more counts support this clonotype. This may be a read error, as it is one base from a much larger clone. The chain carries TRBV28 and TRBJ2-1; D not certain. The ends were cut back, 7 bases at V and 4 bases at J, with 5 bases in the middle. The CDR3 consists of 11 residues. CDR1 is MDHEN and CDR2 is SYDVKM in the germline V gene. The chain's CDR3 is CASNGYNEQFF. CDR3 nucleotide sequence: TGTGCCAGCAACGGATACAATGAGCAGTTCTTC.

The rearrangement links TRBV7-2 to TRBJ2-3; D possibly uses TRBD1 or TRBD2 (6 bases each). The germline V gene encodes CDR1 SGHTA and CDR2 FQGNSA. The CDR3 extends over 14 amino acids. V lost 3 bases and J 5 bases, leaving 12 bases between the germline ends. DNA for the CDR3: TGTGCCAGCAGCTTCGCTGGAGGGGGAGATACGCAGTATTTT. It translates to CASSFAGGGDTQYF.

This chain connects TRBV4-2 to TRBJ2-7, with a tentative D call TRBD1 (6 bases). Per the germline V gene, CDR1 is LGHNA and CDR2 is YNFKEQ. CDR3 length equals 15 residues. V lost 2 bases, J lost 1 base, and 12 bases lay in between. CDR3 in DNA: TGTGCCAGCAGCCAACGAGGGGACAATTCCTACGAGCAGTACTTC. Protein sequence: CASSQRGDNSYEQYF.

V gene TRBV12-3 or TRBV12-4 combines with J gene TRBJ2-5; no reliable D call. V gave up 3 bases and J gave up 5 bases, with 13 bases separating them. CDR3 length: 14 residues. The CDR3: CASSLAVLGETQYF. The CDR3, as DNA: TGTGCCAGCAGTTTGGCTGTCCTGGGGGAGACCCAGTACTTC.

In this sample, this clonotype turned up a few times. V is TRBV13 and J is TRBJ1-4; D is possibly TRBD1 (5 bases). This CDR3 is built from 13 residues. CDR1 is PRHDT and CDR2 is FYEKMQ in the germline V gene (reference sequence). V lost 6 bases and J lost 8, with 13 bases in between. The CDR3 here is CASSSGAEEKLFF. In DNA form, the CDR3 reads TGTGCCAGCAGTTCCGGGGCAGAAGAAAAACTGTTTTTT.

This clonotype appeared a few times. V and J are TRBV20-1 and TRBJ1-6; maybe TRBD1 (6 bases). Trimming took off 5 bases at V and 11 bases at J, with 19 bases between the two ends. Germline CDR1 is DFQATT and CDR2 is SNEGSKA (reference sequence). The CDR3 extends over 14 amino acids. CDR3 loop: CSAASGRGGTPLHF. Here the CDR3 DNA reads TGCAGTGCTGCGAGTGGCAGGGGCGGTACACCCCTCCACTTT.

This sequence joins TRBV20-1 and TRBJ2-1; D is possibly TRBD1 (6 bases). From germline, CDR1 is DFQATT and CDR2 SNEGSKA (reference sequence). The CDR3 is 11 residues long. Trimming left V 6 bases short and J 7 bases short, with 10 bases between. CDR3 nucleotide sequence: TGCAGTGCAATCCAGGGGAATGAGCAGTTCTTC. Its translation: CSAIQGNEQFF.

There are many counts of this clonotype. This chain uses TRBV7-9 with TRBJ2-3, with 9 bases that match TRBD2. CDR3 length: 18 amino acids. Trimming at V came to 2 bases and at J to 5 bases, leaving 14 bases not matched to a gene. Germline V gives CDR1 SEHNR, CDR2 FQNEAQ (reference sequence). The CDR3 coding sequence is TGTGCCAGCAGCTTAATCGGGGCTAGCGGGAATCCGCTAGATACGCAGTATTTT. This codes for CASSLIGASGNPLDTQYF. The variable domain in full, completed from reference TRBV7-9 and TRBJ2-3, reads DTGVSQNPRHKITKRGQNVTFRCDPISEHNRLYWYRQTLGQGPEFLTYFQNEAQLEKSRLLSDRFSAERPKGSFSTLEIQRTEQGDSAMYLCASSLIGASGNPLDTQYFGPGTRLTVL.